Presented here are 30 T cell receptor beta chains from one specimen sequenced in a study of blood T cell repertoires in COVID-19. Using immunoSEQ multiplex PCR, the repertoire was profiled, and TCRdb retains in-frame clones only, with some absent. Here the sample spans a few hundred thousand clones, 85% to 90% being singletons. Material: PBMCs or T cells enriched from blood (not recorded which). The source of these receptors is a woman between 18 and 30 years old with acute COVID-19.

This chain uses TRBV5-4 with TRBJ2-3, with 7 bases lining up with TRBD1. Germline V CDR1 and CDR2: SGHNT, YYREEE (reference sequence). V was clipped by 1 base and J by 8 bases; unmatched bases: 10. CDR3 length: 15 residues. CDR3 DNA: TGTGCCAGCAGCTTGTCCCAGGGGGACCTCGGTACGCAGTATTTT. Protein sequence: CASSLSQGDLGTQYF. The complete variable domain, with remaining parts taken from reference TRBV5-4 and TRBJ2-3, reads ETGVTQSPTHLIKTRGQQVTLRCSSQSGHNTVSWYQQALGQGPQFIFQYYREEENGRGNFPPRFSGLQFPNYSSELNVNALELDDSALYLCASSLSQGDLGTQYFGPGTRLTVL.

The chain combines TRBV3-1 (or the pseudogene TRBV3-2) with TRBJ1-1; 8 nucleotides line up with TRBD1. CDR3 length: 16 residues. The trim removed 3 bases at V and 1 base at J, leaving 7 bases unmatched. Per the germline V gene, CDR1 is LGHDT and CDR2 is YNNKEL (reference sequence). The CDR3 DNA reads as TGTGCCAGCAGCCAGGACAGGGTCTCCGGGAACACTGAAGCTTTCTTT. The encoded protein is CASSQDRVSGNTEAFF.

The chain couples TRBV12-3 or TRBV12-4 to TRBJ2-5; D call uncertain. The V end lost 3 bases, the J end lost 7 bases, and 6 bases lay between the germline ends. CDR3 length: 11 residues. The CDR3 loop is CASSLSGTQYF. The CDR3 region has the DNA TGTGCCAGCAGTTTGTCGGGGACCCAGTACTTC.

Points on this clone: One base away lies a much larger clone, so this may be a sequencing read error. This chain uses TRBV7-9 with TRBJ2-2; D unresolved. The CDR3 loop spans 11 amino acids. Germline CDR1 is SEHNR and CDR2 is FQNEAQ (reference sequence). Trimming took 5 bases from V and 6 from J, leaving 4 bases between them. This CDR3 is CASSPPGELFF. As DNA, the CDR3 is TGTGCCAGCAGCCCTCCCGGGGAGCTGTTTTTT.

The rearrangement joins TRBV10-1 to TRBJ2-1, with 7 bases aligning to TRBD2. CDR3 length equals 13 residues. Looked up from germline, CDR1 is WNHNN and CDR2 is SYGVQD (reference sequence). Trimming at V came to 3 bases and at J to 10 bases, leaving 6 bases not matched to a gene. In DNA form, the CDR3 reads TGCGCCAGCAGTGACCCGGGACTAATGGAGCAGTTCTTC. Encoded protein: CASSDPGLMEQFF.

The V gene is TRBV9, the J gene TRBJ1-2; the D gene is possibly TRBD1 (6 bases). CDR3 length: 15 residues. Trimming cost V 1 base and J 4 bases, with 14 bases left between them. The V gene's germline CDR1 is SGDLS and CDR2 YYNGEE. The CDR3 DNA is TGTGCCAGCAGCGTATTTGCAGACAGGACCTATGGCTACACCTTC. Amino acid sequence: CASSVFADRTYGYTF.

The chain recombines TRBV7-9 with TRBJ1-1; D unresolved. V lost 5 bases and J 6 bases, leaving 16 bases between the germline ends. CDR1 SEHNR and CDR2 FQNEAQ come from the germline V gene (reference sequence). There are 14 residues in the CDR3. The CDR3 DNA is TGTGCCAGCAGCCGCCAGTCTATGGGCGCTGAAGCTTTCTTT. Protein sequence: CASSRQSMGAEAFF.

This sequence joins TRBV15 and TRBJ1-1; D is perhaps TRBD1 (5 bases). The CDR3 is made up of 16 amino acids. Trimming left V 0 bases short and J 0 bases short, with 11 bases between. From germline, CDR1 is LNHNV and CDR2 YYDKDF (reference sequence). CDR3 in amino acids: CATSRDRAGMNTEAFF. The CDR3 coding sequence is TGTGCCACCAGCAGAGATCGTGCAGGGATGAACACTGAAGCTTTCTTT.

The chain employs TRBV24-1 and TRBJ2-1; 10 nucleotides line up with TRBD2. This CDR3 spans 17 amino acids. The V gene end was trimmed by 6 bases and the J gene end by 2 bases; junction bases not matched to a gene: 9. Germline V lookup: CDR1 KGHDR, CDR2 SFDVKD. CDR3 nucleotide sequence: TGTGCCACCAGTAGCGGGAGGGGGACCCCTGCCTACAATGAGCAGTTCTTC. Encoded protein: CATSSGRGTPAYNEQFF.

The chain joins TRBV14 to TRBJ1-2; 7 positions agree with TRBD1. Germline values: CDR1 SGHDN, CDR2 FVKESK. V trimming: 7 bases; J trimming: 6 bases; junction bases outside the gene matches: 14. This CDR3 contains 15 residues. CDR3 bases: TGTGCCAGCACTTACAGGGGTGTAGGGCAGCATGGCTACACCTTC. As protein: CASTYRGVGQHGYTF.

The chain carries TRBV6-5 and TRBJ1-1, with a possible D match to TRBD1 (5 bases). CDR1 MNHEY and CDR2 SVGAGI come from the germline V gene. The V gene lost 5 bases and the J gene lost 3 bases, with 16 bases spanning the gap. The CDR3 consists of 15 residues. The CDR3 DNA reads TGTGCCAGCAGTCACCAGGGAAGGGGCGACACTGAAGCTTTCTTT. Its translation: CASSHQGRGDTEAFF.

The chain recombines TRBV15 with TRBJ2-1; D is undetermined. This CDR3 has 14 residues. V lost 7 bases and J lost 0, with 10 bases in between. Per the germline V gene, CDR1 is LNHNV and CDR2 is YYDKDF (reference sequence). CDR3 in DNA: TGTGCCACCATACGTCCAGGCTCCTACAATGAGCAGTTCTTC. This sequence encodes CATIRPGSYNEQFF.

This clone was detected only a few times. The chain combines TRBV4-1 with TRBJ1-6; D not resolved. Germline V gives CDR1 MGHRA, CDR2 YSYEKL. Trimming cost V 0 bases and J 0 bases, with 3 bases left between them. The CDR3 spans 15 residues. In nucleotides, the CDR3 is TGCGCCAGCAGCCAAGACAGCTCCTATAATTCACCCCTCCACTTT. Translated: CASSQDSSYNSPLHF.

The chain has TRBV27 and TRBJ2-7; 8 bases match TRBD1. V dropped 7 bases and J dropped 4; count of bases not matched to a gene: 6. Germline V CDR1 and CDR2: MNHEY, SMNVEV (reference sequence). This CDR3 spans 13 amino acids. The CDR3 coding sequence is TGTGCCAGCATGGACAGGGATCTTTACGAGCAGTACTTC. Protein product: CASMDRDLYEQYF.

This chain joins TRBV4-3 and TRBJ2-1; TRBD2 might be the D (6 bases). Germline assignment: CDR1 LGHNA and CDR2 YSLEER. The CDR3 is made up of 15 amino acids. Trimming left V 4 bases short and J 4 bases short, with 14 bases between. CDR3 protein: CASSLGTSAYNEQFF. DNA of the CDR3: TGCGCCAGCAGCCTTGGGACTTCGGCGTACAATGAGCAGTTCTTC.

V usage is TRBV4-1 and J usage is TRBJ2-1; 15 bases match TRBD2. Germline V gives CDR1 MGHRA, CDR2 YSYEKL. The CDR3 length is 18 residues. V shed 4 bases and J 0 bases; nucleotides not matched to a gene: 4. CDR3 residues: CASSLRTSGRVSYNEQFF. The DNA of the CDR3 is TGCGCCAGCAGCCTTCGGACTAGCGGGAGGGTCTCCTACAATGAGCAGTTCTTC.

This clone appeared once. The V gene is TRBV11-3, the J gene TRBJ2-3; D unresolved. V was pared by 5 bases and J by 3 bases, with 12 bases between. CDR1 is SGHNT and CDR2 is YENEEA in the germline V gene. There are 14 residues in the CDR3. CDR3 sequence: CASSPSRVTDTQYF. The CDR3 DNA reads TGTGCCAGCAGCCCGAGTCGGGTAACAGATACGCAGTATTTT.

The chain couples TRBV10-3 to TRBJ1-2; 8 nucleotides match TRBD1. The CDR3 spans 12 residues. V lost 10 bases, J lost 8 bases, and 9 bases stayed unmatched. The germline V gene encodes CDR1 ENHRY and CDR2 SYGVKD. The CDR3 sequence is CATLGQGGGYTF. The CDR3 nucleotides read TGTGCCACTCTCGGACAGGGCGGGGGCTACACCTTC.

As DNA, the CDR3 is TGTGCCAGCAGCTTAGCATTGGAGGGCTACACCTTC. It translates to CASSLALEGYTF. The genes are TRBV7-9 and TRBJ1-2; no definite D call. Germline loops: CDR1 SEHNR, CDR2 FQNEAQ (reference sequence). V lost 0 bases and J 8 bases, leaving 7 bases between the germline ends. CDR3 length: 12 amino acids.

This chain joins TRBV3-1 (or the pseudogene TRBV3-2) and TRBJ2-3, with TRBD2 matching 13 bases. This CDR3 comprises 17 residues. Germline V gives CDR1 LGHDT, CDR2 YNNKEL (reference sequence). With 2 bases clipped from V and 2 bases from J, the junction kept 4 bases outside the gene matches. CDR3 amino acids: CASSQQLAGGITDTQYF. DNA of the CDR3: TGTGCCAGCAGCCAACAACTAGCGGGGGGGATCACAGATACGCAGTATTTT.

The chain uses TRBV5-6 and TRBJ1-6; D uncertain. Per the germline V gene, CDR1 is SGHDT and CDR2 is YYEEEE. V lost 4 bases, J lost 8 bases, and 16 bases lay in between. The CDR3 is 15 residues long. CDR3 DNA: TGTGCCAGCAGCCTTGGTGAGACATCGCATTCACCCCTCCACTTT. Protein sequence: CASSLGETSHSPLHF. The full variable domain, with the rest looked up from reference TRBV5-6 and TRBJ1-6, is DAGVTQSPTHLIKTRGQQVTLRCSPKSGHDTVSWYQQALGQGPQFIFQYYEEEERQRGNFPDRFSGHQFPNYSSELNVNALLLGDSALYLCASSLGETSHSPLHFGNGTRLTVT.

The chain links TRBV27 to TRBJ1-2, with TRBD1 matching over 8 bases. Per the germline V gene, CDR1 is MNHEY and CDR2 is SMNVEV (reference sequence). V lost 3 bases to trimming and J lost 7 bases; unmatched junction nucleotides: 7. CDR3 length equals 14 residues. The CDR3 DNA follows: TGTGCCAGCAGTTTCGGGCAGGGGGCACTTGGCTACACCTTC. Protein product: CASSFGQGALGYTF.

The rearrangement joins TRBV27 to TRBJ2-7; 7 bases agree with TRBD1. Germline CDR1 is MNHEY and CDR2 is SMNVEV (reference sequence). Trimming at V came to 6 bases and at J to 3 bases, leaving 14 bases not matched to a gene. This CDR3 region has 16 residues. The chain's CDR3 is CASRKRFGQDLYEQYF. DNA of the CDR3: TGTGCCAGCAGAAAGAGGTTTGGACAGGATCTCTACGAGCAGTACTTC.

This chain joins TRBV6-5 and TRBJ2-7; perhaps TRBD2 as D (5 bases). The CDR3 runs 11 residues. V lost 10 bases, J lost 4 bases, and 11 bases lay in between. In germline, CDR1 is MNHEY, CDR2 SVGAGI. The CDR3 bases are TGTGCCACAACTAGGTTGTACGAGCAGTACTTC. As protein: CATTRLYEQYF.

The chain carries TRBV6-2 or TRBV6-3 and TRBJ2-7; D is unclear. Trimming left V 3 bases short and J 0 bases short, with 9 bases between. The CDR3 spans 14 residues. Germline lookup yields CDR1 MNHEY and CDR2 SVGEGT. The CDR3: CASSYGADSYEQYF. The CDR3 DNA sequence: TGTGCCAGCAGTTATGGCGCGGACTCCTACGAGCAGTACTTC.

The rearrangement links TRBV15 to TRBJ1-4, with 9 bases that match TRBD1. Germline CDR1 reads LNHNV; CDR2 reads YYDKDF (reference sequence). CDR3 length: 14 amino acids. The V gene end was trimmed by 3 bases and the J gene end by 10 bases; junction bases not matched to a gene: 6. In DNA, the CDR3 is TGTGCCACCAGCAGTTTGGGGACAGGGCGAAAACTGTTTTTT. Protein sequence: CATSSLGTGRKLFF.

V is TRBV11-2 and J is TRBJ2-5; 9 bases are shared with TRBD2. The germline CDR1 and CDR2 sequences are SGHAT and FQNNGV. The ends lost 5 bases at V and 2 bases at J; junction bases unmatched: 12. The CDR3 runs 17 residues. The CDR3 DNA is TGTGCCAGCAGCCCCCCGGGACTAGCTGGGCTTCAAGAGACCCAGTACTTC. It translates to CASSPPGLAGLQETQYF.

The rearrangement uses TRBV6-1 and TRBJ2-4, with 13 bases identical to TRBD2. There are 20 residues in the CDR3. In germline, CDR1 is MNHNS, CDR2 SASEGT. V shed 1 base and J 7 bases; nucleotides not matched to a gene: 16. The CDR3, as DNA: TGTGCCAGCAGTGAAGAGAGACTAGCGGGAGGACCCCGGACCCGGAACATTCAGTACTTC. This encodes CASSEERLAGGPRTRNIQYF.

The chain uses TRBV14 and TRBJ2-2; 7 bases are a match to TRBD2. Looked up from germline, CDR1 is SGHDN and CDR2 is FVKESK. V trimming: 4 bases; J trimming: 5 bases; junction bases outside the gene matches: 13. The CDR3 loop spans 17 amino acids. The CDR3 sequence: CASSPLLGGSVTGELFF. The CDR3 DNA reads as TGTGCCAGCAGCCCCCTACTGGGCGGGAGTGTAACCGGGGAGCTGTTTTTT.

The rearrangement uses TRBV2 and TRBJ2-4; TRBD2 is a possible D gene (6 bases). The CDR3 has 16 residues. V was cut by 7 bases and J by 0 bases, with 16 bases left in between. Looked up from germline, CDR1 is SNHLY and CDR2 is FYNNEI. CDR3 in amino acids: CASTWEAGLAKNIQYF. The CDR3, as DNA: TGTGCCAGCACGTGGGAGGCGGGTTTAGCCAAAAACATTCAGTACTTC.